A single sample gave rise to the 10 T cell receptor beta chains below, sequenced in a study of metastatic and nonmetastatic thyroid tumors. TCRdb re-called the PCR reads with MiXCR. The sample has roughly 40,000 clones; about 15% are singletons. All patients were treatment-naive before thyroid surgery. Sequenced: blood. These receptor sequences come from a female donor with papillary thyroid cancer or a benign thyroid nodule (not recorded which). Some clones in this sample may be carry-over from other donors' samples.

This clone appeared many times. The J gene is TRBJ2-7, the V gene TRBV20-1; 10 bases fit TRBD2. Germline CDR1 reads DFQATT; CDR2 reads SNEGSKA (reference sequence). This CDR3 spans 15 amino acids. Trimming removed 5 bases from V and 2 bases from J; junction bases left unmatched: 9. CDR3 in amino acids: CSARKGLASPYEQYF. For the CDR3, the DNA is TGCAGTGCTCGAAAGGGACTAGCGAGCCCCTACGAGCAGTACTTC.

This clone has a count of ten or more. This sequence joins TRBV11-3 and TRBJ2-1, with TRBD1 identical over 9 bases. The CDR3 has 12 residues. Germline CDR1 is SGHNT and CDR2 is YENEEA. V dropped 5 bases and J dropped 15; count of bases not matched to a gene: 8. DNA of the CDR3: TGTGCCAGCAGCCATGGGGACAGGGTACCGTTCTTC. Residues: CASSHGDRVPFF.

The chain combines TRBV20-1 with TRBJ1-2, with D possibly TRBD1 on 6 matching bases. The CDR3 is made up of 15 amino acids. CDR1 DFQATT and CDR2 SNEGSKA come from the germline V gene (reference sequence). Between the trimmed V and J ends, which lost 2 bases and 6 bases, there was a span of 19 bases. The CDR3 DNA follows: TGCAGTGCTAGAAGGAACCTAGGGGGGAATGATGGCTACACCTTC. It is translated as CSARRNLGGNDGYTF.

Ten or more counts support this clone. This chain joins TRBV7-9 and TRBJ1-1, with a tentative D call TRBD1 (6 bases). V was pared by 11 bases and J by 0 bases, with 13 bases between. The germline CDR1 and CDR2 sequences are SEHNR and FQNEAQ (reference sequence). The CDR3 runs to 13 residues. CDR3 nucleotides: TGTGCCGGATTCAGGGGAGTGAACACTGAAGCTTTCTTT. It translates to CAGFRGVNTEAFF.

This clone was seen repeatedly, ten times or more. The chain combines TRBV24-1 with TRBJ2-7; the match to TRBD1 covers 8 bases. V lost 5 bases and J lost 6; bases outside the gene matches: 5. Germline CDR1 reads KGHDR; CDR2 reads SFDVKD. The CDR3 spans 13 residues. The CDR3: CATSGVDRAEQYF. CDR3 DNA: TGTGCCACCAGTGGTGTGGACAGGGCCGAGCAGTACTTC.

The genes are TRBV30 and TRBJ2-2; TRBD2 matches 10 bases. Germline V gene lookup returns CDR1 GTSNPN and CDR2 SVGIG (reference sequence). Unmatched junction bases numbered 1, after V lost 0 bases and J lost 3 bases. This CDR3 contains 15 residues. The CDR3 loop is CAWSVGTSDTGELFF. In nucleotides, the CDR3 is TGTGCCTGGAGTGTAGGGACTAGCGACACCGGGGAGCTGTTTTTT.

The sample holds many counts of this clone. The chain carries TRBV19 and TRBJ1-2; TRBD1 might be the D (5 bases). The CDR3 has 13 amino acids. Germline assignment: CDR1 LNHDA and CDR2 SQIVND (reference sequence). Trimming took 3 bases from V and 5 from J, leaving 10 bases between them. In DNA, the CDR3 is TGTGCCAGTAGTATTGGCAGGGAATATGGCTACACCTTC. Translating it yields CASSIGREYGYTF.

This clone was observed at least ten times. This chain connects TRBV2 to TRBJ1-6, with 8 positions matching TRBD1. This CDR3 contains 18 residues. Germline V CDR1 and CDR2: SNHLY, FYNNEI. V was pared by 3 bases and J by 9 bases, with 16 bases of the junction left unmatched. CDR3 sequence: CASSDPRQGSARISPLHF. The CDR3 coding sequence is TGTGCCAGCAGTGACCCCCGACAGGGGTCCGCGCGGATTTCACCCCTCCACTTT.

This clone was recorded once. The chain combines TRBV4-2 with TRBJ2-7; 9 bases fit TRBD2. Germline CDR1 reads LGHNA; CDR2 reads YNFKEQ. J was trimmed by 3 bases and V by 0 bases; bases with no gene match: 3. CDR3 size: 15 residues. The CDR3 region has the DNA TGTGCCAGCAGCCAAGAAGCGGGAGGCCACTACGAGCAGTACTTC. Amino acids: CASSQEAGGHYEQYF.

A note on this clone: It is likely a read error, because the conserved phenylalanine at the end of the CDR3 is missing. The DNA is omitted, as the CDR3 cannot be located on it reliably, and the CDR3 follows TCRdb's listing. The chain joins TRBV10-2 to TRBJ2-3. Per the germline V gene, CDR1 is WSHSY and CDR2 is SAAADI. The CDR3 length is 13 residues, termini included. CDR3 in amino acids: CASSEGRTDTHYI.